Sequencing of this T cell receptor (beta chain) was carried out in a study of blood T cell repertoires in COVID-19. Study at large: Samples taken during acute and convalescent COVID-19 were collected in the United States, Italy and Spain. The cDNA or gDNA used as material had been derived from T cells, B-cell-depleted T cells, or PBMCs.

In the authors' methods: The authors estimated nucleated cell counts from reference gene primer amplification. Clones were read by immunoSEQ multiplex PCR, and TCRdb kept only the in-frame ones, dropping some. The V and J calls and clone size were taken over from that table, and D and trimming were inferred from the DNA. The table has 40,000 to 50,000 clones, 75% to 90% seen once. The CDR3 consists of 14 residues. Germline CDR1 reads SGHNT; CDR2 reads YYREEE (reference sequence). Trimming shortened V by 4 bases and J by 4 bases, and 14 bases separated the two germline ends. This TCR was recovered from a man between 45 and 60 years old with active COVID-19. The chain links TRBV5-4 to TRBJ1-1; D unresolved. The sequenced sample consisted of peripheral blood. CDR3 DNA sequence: TGTGCCAGCAGCGAGCCGTCGGGAAGCACTGAAGCTTTCTTT. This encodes CASSEPSGSTEAFF.